The rows below give T cell receptor beta chains drawn from one sample of a study of long-term antiretroviral therapy in people with HIV. This table comes from immunoSEQ multiplex PCR, and its TCRdb copy is limited to in-frame clones, with some not included. The sample contains about 21,000 clones, 82% of which appear only once. Sample: unsorted PBMCs, taken at the start of antiretroviral therapy. These receptors all stem from a man aged 50 or older with HIV. Both conserved end residues are part of each CDR3. Only part of the rows carry a size: once, few, many, or a class if the clone is expanded.

J,V,size,CDR3
TRBJ1-2,TRBV29-1,.,CSVEQRYGYTF
TRBJ2-5,TRBV30,.,CAWSVREGGGAFETQYF
TRBJ1-3,TRBV5-1,.,CASSGGSHGDTIYF
TRBJ2-7,TRBV6-5,.,CASTGTGGFYEQYF
TRBJ2-7,TRBV27,.,CASSFNRGHEQYF
TRBJ2-7,TRBV6-5,.,CASSLGDNLHF
TRBJ2-3,TRBV2,.,CASSVTSEIF
TRBJ2-4,TRBV4-1,.,CASSQRGIAKNIQYF
TRBJ2-3,TRBV7-9,.,CASSPRDRRITDTQYF
TRBJ1-3,TRBV2,.,CASKDVGGPGNTIYF
TRBJ2-7,TRBV7-9,few,CASSSLQGESYEQYF
TRBJ1-5,TRBV4-3,.,CASSQDRQSNQPQHF
TRBJ1-2,TRBV10-3,.,CAISSGNYGYTF
TRBJ2-1,TRBV6-6,.,CASSRTSGAPYNEQFF
TRBJ2-2,TRBV12-5,.,CASGGGQSNTGELFF
TRBJ2-5,TRBV10-3,.,CAISEGSGYQETQYF
TRBJ1-3,TRBV4-1,.,CASSHLQGFGNTIYF
TRBJ2-6,TRBV29-1,.,CSVQGGSGANVLTF
TRBJ2-3,TRBV5-4,.,CASSSGQAPDTQYF
TRBJ1-2,TRBV6-5,few,CASMNADYGYTF
TRBJ2-2,TRBV7-2,.,CASSLNIIDTGELFF
TRBJ1-5,TRBV27,few,CASSLGVGQPQHF
TRBJ2-7,TRBV6-1,.,CASTRTGGSYEQYF
TRBJ2-5,TRBV5-1,few,CASSFQTFQETQYF
TRBJ1-2,TRBV28,medium-sized,CASSSNRGDRIYGYTF
TRBJ1-1,TRBV4-1,.,CASSQATGNTEAFF
TRBJ2-1,TRBV28,.,CASSFSEGPYNEQFF
TRBJ2-1,TRBV2,few,CASSVAQGIYNEQFF
TRBJ1-1,TRBV2,.,CASSARGQRLNTEAFF
TRBJ2-2,TRBV11-2,.,CASRLEGAAGELFF
TRBJ2-7,TRBV4-1,few,CASSPGTGGGYEQYF
TRBJ1-4,TRBV5-6,.,CASSLQQGEREKLFF
TRBJ2-5,TRBV4-3,.,CASSQEGAGGPRGETQYF
TRBJ2-7,TRBV4-1,.,CASSQDRTGPYEQYF
TRBJ2-7,TRBV7-2,.,CASSLASSGSFEQYF
TRBJ1-2,TRBV4-1,.,CASSPSIPGQGAINYGYTF
TRBJ1-4,TRBV7-8,.,CASSLRTGTSEKLFF
TRBJ1-3,TRBV7-9,few,CASSPSNGNTIYF
TRBJ2-3,TRBV4-1,.,CASSQDIGTGFSTDTQYF
TRBJ2-5,TRBV5-4,.,CASSPRSSGVQETQYF
TRBJ1-2,TRBV6-1,.,CASSEGYGYTF
TRBJ1-2,TRBV12-5,once,CASGPREGGNYGYTF
TRBJ2-2,TRBV7-8,.,CASSEDPPGLTGELFF
TRBJ1-4,TRBV7-2,.,CASSSRNVEKLFF
TRBJ1-5,TRBV9,.,CASSNWTFARPQHF
TRBJ2-7,TRBV28,.,CASSSRGFWEQYF
TRBJ1-2,TRBV9,.,CASSVDMRPNYGYTF
TRBJ2-7,TRBV7-6,few,CASSLASASGSFEQYF
TRBJ2-1,TRBV9,.,CASSAPSGRGGLSSYNEQFF
TRBJ1-3,TRBV2,few,CATSPGQGIYF